This passage covers 9 T cell receptor beta chains from one sample sequenced in a study of T cells in Graves' hyperthyroidism and ophthalmopathy. Researchers took RNA transcripts and amplified the TCR beta CDR3 regions from them. An initial round of RT-PCR targeting the TCR CDR3 relied on the HTBI primer set. TCRdb processed the multiplex PCR reads anew with MiXCR; each CDR3 protein has one entry. The sample includes a few hundred thousand distinct CDR3 sequences, 13% of them seen just once. Input material: blood. Every receptor here comes from a man younger than 45 with Graves' hyperthyroidism that later progressed to Graves' ophthalmopathy.

The sample holds many counts of this clonotype. The rearrangement links TRBV2 to TRBJ2-7, with D perhaps matching TRBD2 (5 bases). This CDR3 is built from 13 residues. Per the germline V gene, CDR1 is SNHLY and CDR2 is FYNNEI. Trimming cost V 7 bases and J 2 bases, with 12 bases left between them. This chain's CDR3 is CASTLDGTYEQYF. CDR3 coding DNA: TGTGCCAGCACCTTGGACGGGACCTACGAGCAGTACTTC. The whole variable domain, remainder taken from reference TRBV2 and TRBJ2-7, is EPEVTQTPSHQVTQMGQEVILRCVPISNHLYFYWYRQILGQKVEFLVSFYNNEISEKSEIFDDQFSVERPDGSNFTLKIRSTKLEDSAMYFCASTLDGTYEQYFGPGTRLTVT.

The chain links TRBV5-5 to TRBJ2-1, with unresolved D. The germline V and J ends were trimmed by 4 bases and 6 bases, with 17 bases remaining between them. The CDR3 runs to 15 residues. Per germline, CDR1 SGHKS and CDR2 YYEKEE (reference sequence). The DNA for the CDR3 is TGTGCCAGCAGCCTCCACTTTGATAGATTCAATGAGCAGTTCTTC. This codes for CASSLHFDRFNEQFF.

The gene calls are TRBV9 and TRBJ2-2; D might be TRBD1 (6 bases). V lost 4 bases and J 2 bases, leaving 15 bases between the germline ends. Germline-derived CDR1 and CDR2 are SGDLS and YYNGEE. This CDR3 is built from 16 residues. The CDR3 DNA is TGTGCCAGCAGCCTTTTGGGGACATCTAACACCGGGGAGCTGTTTTTT. Encoded protein: CASSLLGTSNTGELFF.

This clonotype was recorded many times. This sequence joins TRBV28 and TRBJ1-1; D unresolved. Between the trimmed V and J ends, which lost 3 bases and 1 base, there was a span of 9 bases. Germline CDR1 reads MDHEN; CDR2 reads SYDVKM. CDR3 length: 14 residues. The CDR3 sequence is CASSFRQTNTEAFF. The DNA of the CDR3 is TGTGCCAGCAGTTTTAGACAAACGAACACTGAAGCTTTCTTT.

This clonotype has a handful of counts. One junction end disagrees with the germline gene, perhaps due to a read error. The chain is built from TRBV6-4 and TRBJ1-6, with D possibly matching TRBD1 (5 bases). Germline-derived CDR1 and CDR2 are MRHNA and SNTAGT. There are 16 residues in the CDR3. DNA for the CDR3: TGTGCCAGCAGTTACTCGATGCTGGGGGTGGCTTCACCCCTCCACTTT. Amino acid sequence: CASSYSMLGVASPLHF.

The gene calls are TRBV10-3 and TRBJ2-1; TRBD1 might be the D (6 bases). The V end was cut by 9 bases, the J end by 5 bases, with 17 bases between. CDR3 length: 14 residues. The germline V gene has CDR1 ENHRY and CDR2 SYGVKD. The CDR3 spells CAIHDQGSHNEQFF. The CDR3 bases are TGTGCCATACACGACCAGGGGAGTCACAATGAGCAGTTCTTC.

This clonotype has just a few counts. A much larger clone differs by one base, so this may be a read error. V and J are TRBV11-2 and TRBJ1-1, with D maybe TRBD1 (5 bases). This CDR3 contains 14 residues. CDR1 is SGHAT and CDR2 is FQNNGV in the germline V gene. In DNA, the CDR3 is TGTACCAGCAGCAAGGGACCCTCGGGAACTGAAGCTTTCTTT. It translates to CTSSKGPSGTEAFF.

The chain joins TRBV6-1 to TRBJ2-1, with D perhaps TRBD2 (5 bases). The CDR3 has 14 amino acids. V lost 5 bases, J lost 9 bases, and 17 bases lay in between. Germline-derived CDR1 and CDR2 are MNHNS and SASEGT. CDR3 nucleotide sequence: TGTGCCAGCAGTAGCCCCAGCGGAGGAGGTGAGCAGTTCTTC. Amino acid sequence: CASSSPSGGGEQFF.

This clonotype was counted at least ten times. The chain has TRBV7-9 and TRBJ1-1, with unresolved D. Germline-derived CDR1 and CDR2 are SEHNR and FQNEAQ (reference sequence). This CDR3 contains 12 residues. V lost 5 bases to trimming and J lost 3 bases, with 7 bases between them. DNA of the CDR3: TGTGCCAGCAGCCCCACCGACACTGAAGCTTTCTTT. Amino acids: CASSPTDTEAFF.